Listed below are T cell receptor beta chains from one sample, sequenced in a study of OX40 agonist ivuxolimab in advanced cancers. TCRdb keeps only in-frame clones here, not all; method: immunoSEQ multiplex PCR. This sample yields more than 45,000 clones, of which approximately 86% are seen a single time; about 3.5% belongs to the top ten. Specimen: CD4+ or CD8+ T cells sorted from blood, collected in a trial of the OX40 agonist ivuxolimab. The receptors stem from an adult with an advanced solid tumor such as melanoma, head and neck, liver or kidney cancer. The CDR3 runs from the conserved cysteine through the conserved F or W. Rows give clone size only sometimes, using once, few, many, or a class for an expanded clone.

J: TRBJ1-1
length: 12
size: -
V: TRBV29-1
CDR3: CSVDGGGTEAFF

J: TRBJ2-2
length: 14
size: -
V: TRBV11-2
CDR3: CASSLYRNTGELFF

J: TRBJ1-2
length: 15
size: few
V: TRBV6-5
CDR3: CASSYGPGGNYGYTF

J: TRBJ2-1
length: 15
size: once
V: TRBV28
CDR3: CASSRPSGTPNEQFF

J: TRBJ2-2
length: 14
size: -
V: TRBV9
CDR3: CASSIRTITGELFF

J: TRBJ1-5
length: 16
size: -
V: TRBV6-4
CDR3: CASSDSRGEGNQPQHF

J: TRBJ2-5
length: 13
size: few
V: TRBV7-2
CDR3: CASSSDRVETQYF

J: TRBJ2-2
length: 14
size: -
V: TRBV19
CDR3: CASSTSSVGGELFF

J: TRBJ1-1
length: 15
size: once
V: TRBV6-6
CDR3: CASSDQGGKNTEAFF

J: TRBJ2-7
length: 15
size: -
V: TRBV7-9
CDR3: CASSLITSGYYEQYF

J: TRBJ1-2
length: 15
size: few
V: TRBV7-9
CDR3: CASSPLGAGGYGYTF

J: TRBJ1-6
length: 13
size: -
V: TRBV19
CDR3: CASSRVAGSPLHF

J: TRBJ2-3
length: 13
size: few
V: TRBV28
CDR3: CASGGGAYDTQYF

J: TRBJ2-5
length: 13
size: -
V: TRBV4-1
CDR3: CASRPTGGETQYF

J: TRBJ1-1
length: 16
size: -
V: TRBV6-6
CDR3: CASSINRDSMNTEAFF

J: -
length: 11
size: few
V: TRBV5-6
CDR3: CASSWGVELFF

J: TRBJ1-1
length: 17
size: -
V: TRBV11-2
CDR3: CASSHQDRGRRNTEAFF

J: TRBJ2-7
length: 14
size: once
V: TRBV23-1
CDR3: CASSRRLVIDEQYF

J: TRBJ2-7
length: 17
size: few
V: TRBV5-1
CDR3: CASSLFGRTAGAYEQYF

J: TRBJ2-5
length: 13
size: -
V: TRBV7-2
CDR3: CASSLSGVRTQYF

J: TRBJ1-1
length: 14
size: -
V: TRBV25-1
CDR3: CASSAIGLRTEAFF

J: TRBJ2-5
length: 15
size: -
V: TRBV19
CDR3: CASSASVAVQETQYF

J: TRBJ2-5
length: 15
size: -
V: TRBV11-2
CDR3: CASSALAGGRETQYF

J: TRBJ1-1
length: 13
size: -
V: TRBV7-9
CDR3: CASSARLVTEAFF

J: TRBJ2-5
length: 15
size: -
V: TRBV7-7
CDR3: CASSLGGTGQETQYF

J: -
length: 15
size: -
V: TRBV15
CDR3: CATSREGAGSYEQYF

J: TRBJ1-3
length: 14
size: few
V: TRBV5-6
CDR3: CASSFRGPGNTIYF

J: TRBJ2-7
length: 11
size: -
V: TRBV2
CDR3: CASQVKGEQYF

J: TRBJ1-2
length: 12
size: -
V: TRBV7-9
CDR3: CASSLSNYGYTF

J: TRBJ2-1
length: 14
size: -
V: TRBV30
CDR3: CAWGNRVPYNEQFF

J: TRBJ1-1
length: 13
size: -
V: TRBV4-1
CDR3: CASSYRGNTEAFF

J: TRBJ2-7
length: 16
size: -
V: TRBV5-4
CDR3: CASSHLLAGGAGEQYF

J: TRBJ1-5
length: 13
size: -
V: TRBV2
CDR3: CAISRDSNQPQHF

J: TRBJ1-2
length: 14
size: few
V: TRBV27
CDR3: CASSSKQGWYGYTF

J: TRBJ2-3
length: 17
size: -
V: TRBV7-8
CDR3: CASSSRLAGGPTDTQYF

J: TRBJ1-5
length: 12
size: -
V: TRBV11-2
CDR3: CASSQRAQPQHF

J: TRBJ2-1
length: 16
size: few
V: TRBV28
CDR3: CASSSPGGERLNEQFF